These 31 T cell receptor beta chains were all obtained from the same sample, sequenced in a study of T cell changes during pregnancy in multiple sclerosis (dated by TCRdb to the late 2010s). The library was obtained by the immunoSEQ multiplex PCR assay. TCRdb stores this immuneACCESS table with in-frame sequences only. Part of the clones is absent; in the studies checked, under half of the shortfall reflects unresolved V genes, and no reason is known for the rest. For this sample the table gives some 38,000 clones, of which more than 75% were detected only once. The ten largest clonotypes hold around 7.2% of the sample. The sample in question was CD8+ T cells from peripheral blood mononuclear cells, obtained in the third trimester of pregnancy. The receptors were gathered from a female donor with multiple sclerosis, enrolled in a pregnancy study.

J is TRBJ1-5 and V is TRBV27, with a possible D match to TRBD1 (5 bases). The CDR3 extends over 14 amino acids. Deletions cut 1 base from V and 5 bases from J, with 9 bases between. The germline gives CDR1 MNHEY, CDR2 SMNVEV (reference sequence). The CDR3 reads CASSLWRGDQPQHF. The CDR3 nucleotides read TGTGCCAGCAGTTTATGGCGGGGGGATCAGCCCCAGCATTTT.

This chain joins TRBV6-6 and TRBJ1-2; D is undetermined. The germline V and J ends were trimmed by 6 bases and 6 bases, with 11 bases remaining between them. This CDR3 is 12 amino acids long. Germline CDR1 and CDR2: MNHNY and SVGAGI (reference sequence). The CDR3 region is CASSLLPDGYTF. For the CDR3, the DNA is TGTGCCAGCAGCCTCCTGCCAGATGGCTACACCTTC.

The chain uses TRBV5-1 and TRBJ1-4; D may be TRBD1 (5 bases). V was shortened by 2 bases and J by 6 bases, with 11 bases between the two germline ends. There are 14 residues in the CDR3. Germline-derived CDR1 and CDR2 are SGHRS and YFSETQ. CDR3 coding DNA: TGCGCCAGCAGCTTTTTGGGGCTTTATGAAAAACTGTTTTTT. It is translated as CASSFLGLYEKLFF.

The rearrangement joins TRBV18 to TRBJ2-6, with a possible D match to TRBD2 (7 bases). The CDR3 contains 19 residues. With 3 bases removed from V and 0 bases from J, the gap between germline ends came to 18 bases. The germline gives CDR1 KGHSH, CDR2 LQKENI. CDR3 bases: TGTGCCAGCTCACCGATCTGGGGGGGCGATCGCTCTGGGGCCAACGTCCTGACTTTC. Translated, it gives CASSPIWGGDRSGANVLTF. Supplemented by reference TRBV18 and TRBJ2-6, the full variable domain reads NAGVMQNPRHLVRRRGQEARLRCSPMKGHSHVYWYRQLPEEGLKFMVYLQKENIIDESGMPKERFSAEFPKEGPSILRIQQVVRGDSAAYFCASSPIWGGDRSGANVLTFGAGSRLTVL.

The chain is built from TRBV27 and TRBJ2-2; D not certain. Trimming stripped 9 bases from V and 3 bases from J, with 14 bases between. The CDR3 contains 14 residues. Germline values: CDR1 MNHEY, CDR2 SMNVEV (reference sequence). The CDR3 bases are TGTGCCAGTTTCCCCGACAAATACACCGGGGAGCTGTTTTTT. It yields the protein CASFPDKYTGELFF.

The V call is TRBV9, the J call TRBJ1-2; 7 bases line up with TRBD1. This CDR3 region has 17 residues. The ends lost 0 bases at V and 6 bases at J; junction bases unmatched: 14. The V gene's germline CDR1 is SGDLS and CDR2 YYNGEE. The CDR3 coding sequence is TGTGCCAGCAGCGTAGGGGTCGAGGGGGCTCGTACCGATGGCTACACCTTC. It yields the protein CASSVGVEGARTDGYTF.

As regards this clone: Given a much more abundant clone one base away, this may be a read error. Other DNA sequences of this sample code for an identical CDR3. The chain is built from TRBV7-2 and TRBJ2-2; maybe TRBD2 (6 bases). Germline V gene sequence: CDR1 SGHTA, CDR2 FQGNSA. This CDR3 has 14 amino acids. Here the CDR3 reads CASHGGINTGELFF. CDR3 DNA sequence: TGCGCCAGCCATGGGGGGATTAACACCGGGGAGCTGTTTTTT.

The CDR3 region has the DNA TGTGCCAGCACCCCTCGGGGTAGTAACTATGGCTACACCTTC. Protein product: CASTPRGSNYGYTF. This rearrangement joins TRBV2 to TRBJ1-2; D remains unclear. The V end was cut by 7 bases, the J end by 1 base, with 13 bases between. CDR3 size: 14 residues. CDR1 SNHLY and CDR2 FYNNEI come from the germline V gene. Full variable domain (outside the CDR3, taken from reference TRBV2 and TRBJ1-2): EPEVTQTPSHQVTQMGQEVILRCVPISNHLYFYWYRQILGQKVEFLVSFYNNEISEKSEIFDDQFSVERPDGSNFTLKIRSTKLEDSAMYFCASTPRGSNYGYTFGSGTRLTVV.

The V call is TRBV27, the J call TRBJ2-3, with 10 bases that match TRBD1. The CDR3 length is 15 residues. V dropped 4 bases and J dropped 2; count of bases not matched to a gene: 3. CDR1 is MNHEY and CDR2 is SMNVEV in the germline V gene (reference sequence). In nucleotides, the CDR3 is TGTGCCAGCAGTTGGGGACAGGGGTACACAGATACGCAGTATTTT. It is translated as CASSWGQGYTDTQYF.

The CDR3 DNA reads as TGCAGTGCTAGGCTAGCGTTAGGGGCTTTCTTT. Translating it yields CSARLALGAFF. The chain links TRBV20-1 to TRBJ1-1, with D hard to call. The V gene's germline CDR1 is DFQATT and CDR2 SNEGSKA (reference sequence). CDR3 length: 11 amino acids. V was trimmed by 3 bases and J by 11 bases, leaving 13 bases between them.

The chain joins TRBV4-3 to TRBJ2-7, with TRBD2 matching over 9 bases. In germline, CDR1 is LGHNA, CDR2 YSLEER. The CDR3 consists of 16 residues. With V trimmed by 6 bases and J by 4 bases, 13 bases remained unmatched. The CDR3 reads CASRLWAGGKLYEQYF. DNA of the CDR3: TGCGCCAGCAGACTATGGGCGGGAGGGAAGTTATACGAGCAGTACTTC.

This clone appeared a single time. The CDR3 coding sequence is TGCGCCAGCAGCATTACCCTGGTCAGGGGGCATTCACCCCTCCACTTT. Amino acids: CASSITLVRGHSPLHF. J is TRBJ1-6 and V is TRBV5-1; the match to TRBD1 covers 8 bases. This CDR3 has 16 residues. Germline V gene lookup returns CDR1 SGHRS and CDR2 YFSETQ. Trimming cost V 4 bases and J 8 bases; bases outside gene matches: 11.

The chain is built from TRBV7-9 and TRBJ1-1; no definite D call. CDR1 is SEHNR and CDR2 is FQNEAQ in the germline V gene (reference sequence). CDR3 length: 12 residues. V lost 5 bases to trimming and J lost 7 bases, with 11 bases between them. The CDR3 bases are TGTGCCAGCAGCGGTACAGAGTATGAAGCTTTCTTT. It specifies CASSGTEYEAFF. Supplemented by reference TRBV7-9 and TRBJ1-1, the full variable domain reads DTGVSQNPRHKITKRGQNVTFRCDPISEHNRLYWYRQTLGQGPEFLTYFQNEAQLEKSRLLSDRFSAERPKGSFSTLEIQRTEQGDSAMYLCASSGTEYEAFFGQGTRLTVV.

The V gene is TRBV6-5, the J gene TRBJ1-1; D perhaps matches TRBD1 (5 bases). V dropped 6 bases and J dropped 4 bases, with 18 bases sitting between them. Germline-derived CDR1 and CDR2 are MNHEY and SVGAGI. The CDR3 totals 15 residues. Here the CDR3 reads CASSPPGLAGTEAFF. The CDR3 bases are TGTGCCAGCAGCCCCCCAGGGCTGGCAGGCACTGAAGCTTTCTTT.

The rearrangement links TRBV30 to TRBJ1-6; TRBD1 agrees at 10 bases. The CDR3 has 13 residues. V lost 2 bases to trimming and J lost 10 bases; unmatched junction nucleotides: 2. Germline assignment: CDR1 GTSNPN and CDR2 SVGIG (reference sequence). The chain's CDR3 is CAWSWDRGSPLHF. CDR3 nucleotide sequence: TGTGCCTGGAGTTGGGACAGGGGATCACCCCTCCACTTT.

This chain links TRBV30 with TRBJ1-1, with no clear D. CDR1 GTSNPN and CDR2 SVGIG come from the germline V gene (reference sequence). V lost 2 bases and J 5 bases, leaving 12 bases between the germline ends. The CDR3 is 13 residues long. This CDR3 is CAWSFEGGTEAFF. The CDR3, as DNA: TGTGCCTGGAGTTTTGAGGGAGGGACTGAAGCTTTCTTT.

The chain recombines TRBV7-9 with TRBJ1-4, with D uncertain. Trimming removed 1 base at V and 8 bases at J, with 20 bases between. This CDR3 spans 17 amino acids. The germline V gene has CDR1 SEHNR and CDR2 FQNEAQ (reference sequence). CDR3: CASSLGPSQPSREKLFF. CDR3 DNA sequence: TGTGCCAGCAGCTTAGGTCCTTCCCAGCCTAGTAGAGAAAAACTGTTTTTT.

A few counts support this clone. The J gene is TRBJ2-3, the V gene TRBV6-4, with 11 bases lining up with TRBD2. The CDR3 has 15 amino acids. V lost 5 bases and J lost 2; bases outside the gene matches: 3. CDR1 is MRHNA, CDR2 SNTAGT, per germline. This CDR3 reads CASSPSGGSTDTQYF. CDR3 coding DNA: TGTGCCAGCAGTCCTAGCGGGGGGTCCACAGATACGCAGTATTTT.

This chain links TRBV4-1 with TRBJ2-7; D gene unclear. There are 13 residues in the CDR3. Germline V lookup: CDR1 MGHRA, CDR2 YSYEKL. V gave up 1 base and J gave up 3 bases, with 7 bases separating them. DNA for the CDR3: TGCGCCAGCAGCCAAGGGCCAAGCTACGAGCAGTACTTC. Protein: CASSQGPSYEQYF.

The genes are TRBV5-4 and TRBJ2-7; D is uncertain. The CDR3 is 11 residues long. V was pared by 4 bases and J by 6 bases, with 8 bases between. Germline V gene data show CDR1 as SGHNT and CDR2 as YYREEE (reference sequence). The CDR3 spells CASSRSGEQYF. The CDR3 region has the DNA TGTGCCAGCAGCCGGTCAGGCGAGCAGTACTTC.

This chain connects TRBV6-1 to TRBJ2-7; 10 bases fit TRBD1. CDR1 and CDR2 (germline): MNHNS, SASEGT. The ends lost 2 bases at V and 1 base at J; junction bases unmatched: 5. The CDR3 contains 16 residues. The CDR3 reads CASSEMMGQGSYEQYF. The CDR3 DNA is TGTGCCAGCAGTGAAATGATGGGACAGGGGTCCTACGAGCAGTACTTC.

This clone was counted a single time. The chain joins TRBV7-9 to TRBJ1-5; 10 nucleotides agree with TRBD1. The CDR3 runs to 18 residues. Germline V lookup: CDR1 SEHNR, CDR2 FQNEAQ (reference sequence). The junction had 6 bases not matched to a gene; V was cut back by 1 base and J by 0 bases. The CDR3 spells CASSLVGQGFYSNQPQHF. For the CDR3, the DNA is TGTGCCAGCAGCTTAGTGGGACAGGGGTTCTATAGCAATCAGCCCCAGCATTTT.

The rearrangement uses TRBV7-9 and TRBJ2-1; 8 bases are shared with TRBD1. The junction had 8 bases not matched to a gene; V was cut back by 1 base and J by 3 bases. The CDR3 is 17 amino acids. Germline V CDR1 and CDR2: SEHNR, FQNEAQ (reference sequence). As DNA, the CDR3 is TGTGCCAGCAGCTTAGGTCTACGGGACAGGCTCTACAATGAGCAGTTCTTC. Protein: CASSLGLRDRLYNEQFF.

The rearrangement uses TRBV7-6 and TRBJ1-1; TRBD1 matches 11 bases. The CDR3 runs to 17 residues. Germline-derived CDR1 and CDR2 are SGHVS and FNYEAQ. The ends lost 5 bases at V and 7 bases at J; junction bases unmatched: 15. CDR3 coding DNA: TGTGCCAGCAGCATTGGACAGGGGGCCAGCCGCGTCTTTGAAGCTTTCTTT. Translating gives CASSIGQGASRVFEAFF.

The V call is TRBV30, the J call TRBJ2-1; D perhaps matches TRBD2 (6 bases). Germline CDR1 GTSNPN, CDR2 SVGIG (reference sequence). The CDR3 is made up of 14 amino acids. V gave up 3 bases and J gave up 4 bases, with 13 bases separating them. The DNA of the CDR3 is TGTGCCTGGAGGATGCGGGGAAGATACAATGAGCAGTTCTTC. This sequence encodes CAWRMRGRYNEQFF. Variable domain in full (rest from reference TRBV30 and TRBJ2-1): SQTIHQWPATLVQPVGSPLSLECTVEGTSNPNLYWYRQAAGRGLQLLFYSVGIGQISSEVPQNLSASRPQDRQFILSSKKLLLSDSGFYLCAWRMRGRYNEQFFGPGTRLTVL.

The chain uses TRBV27 and TRBJ1-3; D not resolved. The V and J ends lost 4 bases and 0 bases respectively, with 13 bases between them. Germline loops: CDR1 MNHEY, CDR2 SMNVEV (reference sequence). This CDR3 region has 16 residues. The chain's CDR3 is CASSSLRQASGNTIYF. For the CDR3, the DNA is TGTGCCAGCAGTTCCCTTCGACAAGCCTCTGGAAACACCATATATTTT.

This chain connects TRBV7-9 to TRBJ2-1; 14 bases match TRBD2. Looked up from germline, CDR1 is SEHNR and CDR2 is FQNEAQ (reference sequence). V lost 5 bases, J lost 4 bases, and 10 bases stayed unmatched. CDR3 length equals 18 residues. The CDR3 loop reads CASSPNRLAGGWYNEQFF. The CDR3 DNA follows: TGTGCCAGCAGCCCGAATCGACTAGCGGGGGGGTGGTACAATGAGCAGTTCTTC.

V gene TRBV4-3 combines with J gene TRBJ1-1; D possibly corresponds to TRBD1 (6 bases). This CDR3 has 16 amino acids. V was clipped by 1 base and J by 4 bases, with 16 bases between them. CDR1 is LGHNA, CDR2 YSLEER, per germline. The CDR3 sequence is CASSQVHPGEGTEAFF. The CDR3 region has the DNA TGCGCCAGCAGCCAAGTCCACCCAGGGGAGGGCACTGAAGCTTTCTTT.

V and J are TRBV2 and TRBJ2-7; perhaps TRBD1 as D (5 bases). Germline lookup yields CDR1 SNHLY and CDR2 FYNNEI. V was shortened by 10 bases and J by 3 bases, with 16 bases between the two germline ends. The CDR3 has 13 amino acids. CDR3: CATTGLQVYEQYF. The CDR3 nucleotides are TGTGCCACCACCGGGCTACAGGTCTACGAGCAGTACTTC.

This clone was seen once. The V and J genes are TRBV4-1 and TRBJ2-1; 8 bases line up with TRBD2. The trim removed 4 bases at V and 8 bases at J, leaving 16 bases unmatched. CDR1 is MGHRA, CDR2 YSYEKL, per germline. The length of the CDR3 is 17 residues. The CDR3 sequence: CASSPLTSGGGVHEQFF. The CDR3 DNA reads as TGCGCCAGCAGCCCCCTAACTAGCGGAGGGGGGGTCCATGAGCAGTTCTTC.

The V call is TRBV4-1, the J call TRBJ2-3; 7 nucleotides align to TRBD2. This CDR3 spans 17 amino acids. Germline CDR1 reads MGHRA; CDR2 reads YSYEKL. Germline trimming cut 4 bases from V and 2 bases from J; bases unmatched to any gene: 12. The chain's CDR3 is CASSLLPLAESTDTQYF. The CDR3 bases are TGCGCCAGCAGCCTCCTACCTCTAGCGGAATCCACAGATACGCAGTATTTT.